Below are 26 T cell receptor beta chains sequenced from a single sample in a study of shared clonotypes between healthy human individuals. Sequencing was performed with immunoSEQ multiplex PCR; in TCRdb, only in-frame clones are kept and a portion is missing. The profile shows 1 million to 1.3 million clones, around three quarters of them singletons. Input material: memory CD4+ T cells from PBMCs. Sample subset: CD45RA-negative fraction. These receptors were obtained from a man aged 18 to 30 in good health. Some clones in this sample may be carry-over from other donors' samples.

This clone came up a few times. DNA for the CDR3: TGCGCCAGCACCCTAGGGAGGCCATCCATTAGGGGAGAAAAACTGTTTTTT. Protein: CASTLGRPSIRGEKLFF. The chain recombines TRBV5-1 with TRBJ1-4; maybe TRBD1 (5 bases). Trimming shortened V by 6 bases and J by 8 bases, and 26 bases separated the two germline ends. This CDR3 has 17 residues. The germline V gene encodes CDR1 SGHRS and CDR2 YFSETQ.

The rearrangement uses TRBV7-9 and TRBJ2-7, with 7 bases fitting TRBD1. J was trimmed by 0 bases and V by 6 bases; bases with no gene match: 5. The CDR3 extends over 14 amino acids. Germline V gene data show CDR1 as SEHNR and CDR2 as FQNEAQ (reference sequence). The CDR3 here is CASSTGQPSYEQYF. CDR3 coding DNA: TGTGCCAGCAGTACGGGACAGCCCTCCTACGAGCAGTACTTC.

This chain connects TRBV7-7 to TRBJ2-7, with 12 bases aligning to TRBD2. V shed 5 bases and J 1 base; nucleotides not matched to a gene: 6. The CDR3 covers 16 residues. Germline V gene sequence: CDR1 SSHAT, CDR2 FNYEAQ (reference sequence). CDR3 nucleotide sequence: TGTGCCAGCAGCCAAGGGGGGACTAGCGGGTCCTACGAGCAGTACTTC. Protein: CASSQGGTSGSYEQYF.

This chain uses TRBV27 with TRBJ2-6; D gene ambiguous. CDR3 length: 15 residues. V was cut by 1 base and J by 0 bases, with 4 bases left in between. Per the germline V gene, CDR1 is MNHEY and CDR2 is SMNVEV (reference sequence). The CDR3 nucleotides are TGTGCCAGCAGTTTATACCGCTCTGGGGCCAACGTCCTGACTTTC. It codes for CASSLYRSGANVLTF.

About this clone itself: This CDR3 is also generated by other DNA sequences in the sample. This sequence joins TRBV7-2 and TRBJ2-7; 7 nucleotides match TRBD1. This CDR3 comprises 13 residues. The junction had 6 bases not matched to a gene; V was cut back by 3 bases and J by 7 bases. CDR1 is SGHTA, CDR2 FQGNSA, per germline. The CDR3 spells CASSFDRVGEQYF. In DNA, the CDR3 is TGTGCCAGCAGCTTTGACAGGGTGGGAGAGCAGTACTTC. Variable domain in full (rest from reference TRBV7-2 and TRBJ2-7): GAGVSQSPSNKVTEKGKDVELRCDPISGHTALYWYRQSLGQGLEFLIYFQGNSAPDKSGLPSDRFSAERTGGSVSTLTIQRTQQEDSAVYLCASSFDRVGEQYFGPGTRLTVT.

V and J are TRBV7-9 and TRBJ1-1; D gene ambiguous. This CDR3 comprises 13 residues. From germline, CDR1 is SEHNR and CDR2 FQNEAQ (reference sequence). V dropped 4 bases and J dropped 3 bases, with 9 bases sitting between them. CDR3 coding DNA: TGTGCCAGCAGCTACGACACCCACACTGAAGCTTTCTTT. Its protein is CASSYDTHTEAFF.

V gene TRBV19 combines with J gene TRBJ1-4; 7 bases line up with TRBD1. Germline V gives CDR1 LNHDA, CDR2 SQIVND (reference sequence). The CDR3 runs to 15 residues. The V gene end was trimmed by 10 bases and the J gene end by 8 bases; junction bases not matched to a gene: 16. DNA for the CDR3: TGTGCCACCCTAAGAACAACAGGGGCGAGGGAAAAACTGTTTTTT. Its protein is CATLRTTGAREKLFF.

Points on this clone: Since a much larger clone is just one base distant, this may be a read error. V and J are TRBV11-1 and TRBJ2-1; D gene unclear. The CDR3 totals 10 residues. With 1 base removed from V and 9 bases from J, the gap between germline ends came to 1 base. Germline CDR1 and CDR2: SGHAT and FQDESV (reference sequence). The CDR3 nucleotides read TGTGCCAGCAGCTTAGGTGAGCAGTTCTTC. Protein product: CASSLGEQFF.

This rearrangement joins TRBV11-3 to TRBJ1-3; D is ambiguous. Germline V gives CDR1 SGHNT, CDR2 YENEEA. V gave up 5 bases and J gave up 2 bases, with 16 bases separating them. This CDR3 has 16 residues. DNA of the CDR3: TGTGCCAGCAGCCAAGGAAACGGATTTGCTGGAAACACCATATATTTT. This codes for CASSQGNGFAGNTIYF.

Points on this clone: A much larger clonotype is one base distant, so this may be a read error. The CDR3 is CASSLTVLSYERYF. The DNA for the CDR3 is TGTGCCAGCAGTTTGACAGTCCTCTCCTACGAGCGGTACTTC. This chain connects TRBV27 to TRBJ2-7, with D perhaps TRBD1 (5 bases). CDR3 size: 14 residues. Germline CDR1 MNHEY, CDR2 SMNVEV (reference sequence).

The V call is TRBV21-1, the J call TRBJ2-3; the D call in the table, TRBD2, was not verified against the DNA. TRBV21-1 is tagged as a pseudogene. This CDR3 comprises 17 residues. The CDR3 region is CASSKVPSGSSTDTQYF. CDR3 bases: TGTGCCAGCAGCAAAGTCCCCAGCGGGAGTTCCACAGATACGCAGTATTTT.

The chain links TRBV6-1 to TRBJ2-1; 8 nucleotides align to TRBD2. The CDR3 totals 17 residues. Germline V gene lookup returns CDR1 MNHNS and CDR2 SASEGT. Losses at the gene ends were 0 bases for V and 7 bases for J; bases not matched to a gene: 11. The CDR3 DNA is TGTGCCAGCAGTGAAGCGGCCGGGACTAGAACATGGAATGAGCAGTTCTTC. Translated, it gives CASSEAAGTRTWNEQFF.

As to this clone: Compared with germline, one end of the junction differs, possibly owing to a read error. The chain joins TRBV5-1 to TRBJ1-1; D is unresolved. Per the germline V gene, CDR1 is SGHRS and CDR2 is YFSETQ. The CDR3 length is 14 residues. CDR3 residues: CASSPNRMNTEAFF. The CDR3 DNA reads as TGTGCCAGCAGCCCCAATAGAATGAACACTGAAGCTTTCTTT.

The chain employs TRBV7-8 and TRBJ1-5; maybe TRBD1 (5 bases). The length of the CDR3 is 16 residues. Germline CDR1 is SGHVS and CDR2 is FQNEAQ. V was cut by 3 bases and J by 4 bases, with 16 bases left in between. CDR3 protein: CASSFLGHGINQPQHF. CDR3 nucleotide sequence: TGTGCCAGCAGCTTTCTTGGACACGGAATTAATCAGCCCCAGCATTTT.

The chain recombines TRBV29-1 with TRBJ2-1, with D possibly TRBD1 on 6 matching bases. This CDR3 comprises 14 residues. V lost 4 bases to trimming and J lost 0 bases, with 10 bases between them. Germline CDR1 and CDR2: SQVTM and ANQGSEA. CDR3 sequence: CSVATGSSYNEQFF. CDR3 nucleotides: TGCAGCGTTGCCACAGGGAGCTCCTACAATGAGCAGTTCTTC.

This chain links TRBV7-2 with TRBJ2-5; D remains ambiguous. The CDR3 is 12 amino acids. Germline CDR1 reads SGHTA; CDR2 reads FQGNSA. V lost 5 bases and J lost 5, with 9 bases in between. The CDR3 spells CASSPTLETQYF. CDR3 nucleotide sequence: TGTGCCAGCAGCCCGACTCTGGAGACCCAGTACTTC.

This rearrangement joins TRBV5-1 to TRBJ1-1; D perhaps matches TRBD1 (5 bases). CDR3 length equals 15 residues. The germline V gene has CDR1 SGHRS and CDR2 YFSETQ. The germline V and J ends were trimmed by 0 bases and 4 bases, with 13 bases remaining between them. CDR3 DNA sequence: TGCGCCAGCAGCTTGGTTGGGGGAGGACTCACTGAAGCTTTCTTT. Its protein product is CASSLVGGGLTEAFF.

This chain links TRBV5-1 with TRBJ2-1; 8 nucleotides align to TRBD2. This CDR3 has 15 amino acids. The J segment lost 4 bases and the V segment lost 0 bases, leaving 3 bases of the junction unmatched. Per the germline V gene, CDR1 is SGHRS and CDR2 is YFSETQ. CDR3 sequence (DNA): TGCGCCAGCAGCTTGGGACTAGCGATATACAATGAGCAGTTCTTC. Translated: CASSLGLAIYNEQFF. Full variable domain (remainder filled in from reference TRBV5-1 and TRBJ2-1): KAGVTQTPRYLIKTRGQQVTLSCSPISGHRSVSWYQQTPGQGLQFLFEYFSETQRNKGNFPGRFSGRQFSNSRSEMNVSTLELGDSALYLCASSLGLAIYNEQFFGPGTRLTVL.

The chain joins TRBV7-9 to TRBJ2-5, with D perhaps matching TRBD2 (6 bases). CDR1 and CDR2 (germline): SEHNR, FQNEAQ (reference sequence). CDR3 length: 13 residues. Trimming shortened V by 3 bases and J by 4 bases, and 9 bases separated the two germline ends. The CDR3 region is CASSLDYRETQYF. The CDR3 bases are TGTGCCAGCAGCTTGGACTATCGAGAGACCCAGTACTTC.

The chain couples TRBV4-3 to TRBJ2-1, with D perhaps matching TRBD2 (7 bases). The CDR3 totals 18 residues. CDR1 and CDR2 from the germline V gene are LGHNA and YSLEER. V dropped 3 bases and J dropped 7 bases, with 25 bases sitting between them. In DNA form, the CDR3 reads TGCGCCAGCAGCCATGGAGGGGGTGGCGCTAGCGGCTCTAATGAGCAGTTCTTC. It encodes CASSHGGGGASGSNEQFF.

The sample holds a few counts of this clone. This rearrangement joins TRBV29-1 to TRBJ2-1; 8 nucleotides match TRBD1. The junction had 4 bases not matched to a gene; V was cut back by 3 bases and J by 3 bases. Germline values: CDR1 SQVTM, CDR2 ANQGSEA. This CDR3 region has 14 residues. CDR3 loop: CSVDPGQVYNEQFF. CDR3 sequence (DNA): TGCAGCGTTGACCCGGGACAGGTCTACAATGAGCAGTTCTTC.

A single count supports this clone. The chain combines TRBV6-5 with TRBJ2-7; D unresolved. The V and J ends lost 4 bases and 1 base respectively, with 17 bases between them. Germline V gene data show CDR1 as MNHEY and CDR2 as SVGAGI. The CDR3 has 16 amino acids. This chain's CDR3 is CASSSHSTRLSYEQYF. CDR3 bases: TGTGCCAGCAGTTCCCATTCAACACGTTTATCCTACGAGCAGTACTTC.

The chain joins TRBV18 to TRBJ1-2, with unresolved D. V lost 3 bases to trimming and J lost 8 bases, with 16 bases between them. The CDR3 extends over 14 amino acids. CDR1 is KGHSH and CDR2 is LQKENI in the germline V gene. As DNA, the CDR3 is TGTGCCAGCTCACCCGGTCAAGGGATTTGGGGCTACACCTTC. This gives the protein CASSPGQGIWGYTF.

The sample holds many counts of this clone. The sample holds other DNA sequences that translate to the same CDR3. The chain joins TRBV28 to TRBJ2-5; TRBD2 matches 9 bases. Germline CDR1 MDHEN, CDR2 SYDVKM. CDR3 length: 15 residues. J was trimmed by 0 bases and V by 2 bases; bases with no gene match: 1. The CDR3 region has the DNA TGTGCCAGCAGTTTAGCGGGAGGGTACCAAGAGACCCAGTACTTC. This gives the protein CASSLAGGYQETQYF.

The sample holds a few counts of this clone. The chain joins TRBV29-1 to TRBJ2-1; possibly TRBD1 or TRBD2 for D (5 bases each). The CDR3 extends over 13 amino acids. Germline loops: CDR1 SQVTM, CDR2 ANQGSEA. V was pared by 6 bases and J by 10 bases, with 19 bases between. CDR3 DNA sequence: TGCAGCGTAGTCCCCTCGGGGCGGGCCGAGCAGTTCTTC. As protein: CSVVPSGRAEQFF.

The chain combines TRBV20-1 with TRBJ1-1; D remains unclear. Germline V gene data show CDR1 as DFQATT and CDR2 as SNEGSKA (reference sequence). V was clipped by 7 bases and J by 8 bases, with 5 bases between them. The CDR3 has 8 residues. The CDR3 is CSDGEAFF. CDR3 coding DNA: TGCAGTGACGGGGAAGCTTTCTTT.